This T cell receptor beta chain was documented in a study of shared clonotypes between healthy human individuals. The germline CDR1 and CDR2 sequences are LNHDA and SQIVND (reference sequence). The V end lost 7 bases, the J end lost 1 base, and 14 bases lay between the germline ends. The CDR3 spans 16 residues. Generated by immunoSEQ multiplex PCR, the TCRdb table keeps only in-frame clones and is missing some. This sample has hundreds of thousands of clones; 72% occur once, and the top ten carry approximately 1.8%. The sample taken for sequencing was memory CD4+ T cells sorted from blood. Subset noted: CD45RA-negative fraction. The TCR sequence derives from a woman in her twenties or thirties in good health. The V and J genes are TRBV19 and TRBJ2-6, with D unclear. CDR3 residues: CASKGPVTSGANVLTF. The DNA for the CDR3 is TGTGCCAGTAAAGGGCCCGTGACGTCTGGGGCCAACGTCCTGACTTTC.